The clone carrying this TCR beta chain was observed a few times. Germline-derived CDR1 and CDR2 are LGHNA and YNFKEQ. V lost 0 bases and J lost 4; bases outside the gene matches: 10. The CDR3 is 18 residues long. The sample is drawn from a study of T cells after yellow fever vaccination. Across the study: Any fraction with a low cell number was prepared using SMART-Seq v4 Ultra Low Input.

A single record per CDR3 protein comes from TCRdb applying MiXCR to the 5' RACE reads. The sample has under 550,000 distinct CDR3 sequences; just over 20% are singletons. Sequencing used PBMCs, obtained 20 to 25 days after the first yellow fever vaccination. The rearrangement links TRBV4-2 to TRBJ2-1; 9 nucleotides match TRBD2. The sequence was collected from a man younger than 30 who received the YFV17D yellow fever vaccine. CDR3 DNA sequence: TGTGCCAGCAGCCAAGAGGGACTAGCTTGGGGCGAATACAATGAGCAGTTCTTC. As protein: CASSQEGLAWGEYNEQFF.